Given below is one T cell receptor (beta chain) in context. Its antigen has not been determined. Nothing much larger sits one base from this clone, and base qualities are not available. These data are taken from a study of T-cell reconstitution after alpha-beta-depleted transplantation in children (TCRdb year 2016). For context, the study as a whole: The study quantitatively tracked T-cell immune reconstitution after TCRalphabeta/CD19-depleted allogeneic hematopoietic cell transplantation in children using TCR repertoire profiling.

Spanning cysteine to phenylalanine, the CDR3 consists of 13 amino acids. This entry keeps only the CDR3 DNA: 39 bases, framed from base 1. Sample treatment or condition, as interpreted from the label and publication: allogeneic hematopoietic cell transplantation with graft depleted of TCRalphabeta T cells and CD19 B cells. The children who served as transplant recipients had been given grafts of TCRalphabeta/CD19-depleted allogeneic hematopoietic cells. Findings and caveats that apply to the study as a whole: In some patients, the high TCRbeta diversity seen at day 60 was put down to recipient T cells and intrathymic progenitors that had survived conditioning. The apparently early recovery of alphabetaT-cell counts about two months after transplant reportedly depended on only several hundred rapidly expanded clones that came from non-depleted graft cells. Over subsequent months, a decline in hyperexpanded clone frequencies was noted, and after one year, T-cell counts and TCRbeta diversity were mostly ascribed to newly produced T cells.

To prepare the library, PCR was applied. Sequencing used an Illumina HiSeq 2500. TCR libraries were prepared with molecular barcoding, using unique molecular identifiers to normalize TCRbeta repertoire quantification. The raw public reads went through TCRdb reprocessing: fastp at Q25, MiXCR clone calling, in-frame beta chains kept. One record per CDR3 amino acid sequence lists the most common genes and DNA. The sample has approximately 500,000 distinct CDR3 sequences on record, 25% to 30% of them singletons. The ten most abundant clones make up around a third of the sample. This specimen was PBMCs, taken before TCRalphabeta/CD19-depleted stem cell transplant. The TCR sequence derives from a boy under two years old with Wiskott-Aldrich syndrome, due to receive a stem cell transplant. The rearrangement combines TRBV21-1 with TRBJ1-5. TRBV21-1 is noted as a pseudogene. Here is the DNA: TGTGCCAGCGAAGGACGAGGAGGTCAGCCCCAGCATTTT. It specifies CASEGRGGQPQHF.